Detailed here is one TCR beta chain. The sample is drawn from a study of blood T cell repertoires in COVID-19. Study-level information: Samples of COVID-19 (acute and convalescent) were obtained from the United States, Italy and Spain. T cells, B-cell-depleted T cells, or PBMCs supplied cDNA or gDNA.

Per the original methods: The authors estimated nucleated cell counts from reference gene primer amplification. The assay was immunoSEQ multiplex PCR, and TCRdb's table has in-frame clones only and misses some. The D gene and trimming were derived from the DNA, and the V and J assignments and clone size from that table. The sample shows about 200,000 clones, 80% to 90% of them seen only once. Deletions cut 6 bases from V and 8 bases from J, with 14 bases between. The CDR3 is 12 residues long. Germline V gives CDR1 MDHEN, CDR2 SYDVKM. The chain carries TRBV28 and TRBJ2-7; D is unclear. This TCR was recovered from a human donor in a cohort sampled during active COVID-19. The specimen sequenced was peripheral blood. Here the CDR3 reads CASSPAQAKQYF. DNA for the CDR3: TGTGCCAGCAGCCCCGCGCAGGCTAAGCAGTACTTC.